This T cell receptor beta chain was sequenced in a study of T cell responses to AZD1222 COVID-19 vaccine. The data were produced by immunoSEQ multiplex PCR, yet TCRdb's version contains in-frame clones alone and is incomplete. The sample carries just under 150,000 clones, 70% to 90% recorded once. The study's findings and limits: It should be noted that donors were predominantly white British and more often female, and clonal diversity was possibly underestimated.

As concerns this clone: Its antigen is still unknown.

CDR3 length: 16 amino acids. The ends were cut back, 5 bases at V and 9 bases at J, with 23 bases in the middle. Germline V gene data show CDR1 as SGHTA and CDR2 as FQGNSA. The chain joins TRBV7-2 to TRBJ1-3, with a possible D match to TRBD1 (5 bases). Specimen: peripheral blood, collected 28 days after the second dose of the MenACWY control vaccine. The source is an adult who received the MenACWY meningococcal vaccine as a control. Here the CDR3 reads CASSPQVQTERGTIYF. The CDR3 DNA sequence: TGTGCCAGCAGCCCTCAAGTCCAGACCGAGAGGGGCACCATATATTTT.